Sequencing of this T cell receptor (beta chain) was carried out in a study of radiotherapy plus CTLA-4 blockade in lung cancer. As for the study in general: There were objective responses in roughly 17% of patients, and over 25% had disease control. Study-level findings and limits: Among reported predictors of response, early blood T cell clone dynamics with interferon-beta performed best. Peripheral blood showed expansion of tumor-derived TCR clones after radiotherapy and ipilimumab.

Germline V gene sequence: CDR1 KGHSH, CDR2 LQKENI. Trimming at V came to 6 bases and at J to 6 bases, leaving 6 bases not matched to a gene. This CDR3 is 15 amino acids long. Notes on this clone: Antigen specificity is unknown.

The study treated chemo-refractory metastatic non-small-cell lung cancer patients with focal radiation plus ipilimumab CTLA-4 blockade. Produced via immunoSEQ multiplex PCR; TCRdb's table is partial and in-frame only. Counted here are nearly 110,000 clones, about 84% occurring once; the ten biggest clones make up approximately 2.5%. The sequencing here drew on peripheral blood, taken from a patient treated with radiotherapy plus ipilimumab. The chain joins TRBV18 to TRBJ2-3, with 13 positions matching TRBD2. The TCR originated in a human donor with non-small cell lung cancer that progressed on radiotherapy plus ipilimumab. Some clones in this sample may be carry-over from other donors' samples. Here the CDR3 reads CASSLRTSGGDTQYF. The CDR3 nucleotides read TGTGCCAGCTCCCTCCGGACTAGCGGGGGCGATACGCAGTATTTT.